This is a list of T cell receptor beta chains from one sample in a study of T cells in Graves' hyperthyroidism and ophthalmopathy. Each CDR3 protein is one row after TCRdb ran MiXCR on the multiplex PCR reads. Counted here are some 560,000 distinct CDR3 sequences, around 13% occurring once; the ten biggest clones make up approximately 15%. The sample was blood. The source is a middle-aged woman with Graves' hyperthyroidism. CDR3s include the opening cysteine and the closing phenylalanine or tryptophan. A D gene is named only where the DNA matches it firmly. Size is stated for part of the rows, as once, few or many counts, or as a class when the clone is expanded.

clone size,J gene,V gene,D gene,CDR3 DNA,CDR3 protein
many,TRBJ1-2,TRBV18,TRBD1,TGTGCCAGCTCACTCGGGACAGAATTTAACTATGGCTACACCTTC,CASSLGTEFNYGYTF
few,TRBJ2-7,TRBV28,-,TGTGCCAACAGGAGAGGGGGCTACGAGCAGTACTTC,CANRRGGYEQYF
-,TRBJ2-7,TRBV6-1,TRBD2,TGTGCCAGCAGTGAAGCGACTAGCGGGAGGTTATACGAGCAGTACTTC,CASSEATSGRLYEQYF
-,TRBJ2-2,TRBV5-1,TRBD1,TGCGCCAGCAGCTTGTGGACAGGAAACACCGGGGAGCTGTTTTTT,CASSLWTGNTGELFF
few,TRBJ1-6,TRBV13,-,TGTGCCAGCAGCAAGCGAGGGCGGTCGGGGGGCTCCTATAATTCACCCCTCCACTTT,CASSKRGRSGGSYNSPLHF
many,TRBJ1-5,TRBV12-3/TRBV12-4,-,TGTGCCAGCATCGAATCAGGGGATCAGCCCCAGCATTTT,CASIESGDQPQHF
many,TRBJ2-1,TRBV7-2,TRBD2,TGTGCCAGCAGCACCAGGCCGGGACTAGGTCGCAATGAGCAGTTCTTC,CASSTRPGLGRNEQFF
-,TRBJ1-4,TRBV7-8,-,TGTGCCAGCAGCTTAGGGGGGTCGCAGAATGAAAAACTGTTTTTT,CASSLGGSQNEKLFF
many,TRBJ1-1,TRBV29-1,TRBD1,TGCAGCGTTGATGGCAGGGGGACTGAAGCTTTCTTT,CSVDGRGTEAFF
many,TRBJ2-7,TRBV2,TRBD1,TGTGCCAGCAGCCGAGGTCGGGACAGGGGCTACGAGCAGTACTTC,CASSRGRDRGYEQYF
many,TRBJ2-5,TRBV3-1,-,TGTGCCAGCAGCGATGCGGTTTTCGGTGAGACCCAGTACTTC,CASSDAVFGETQYF
few,TRBJ2-1,TRBV24-1,TRBD1,TGTGCCACCAGTGATTGGACAGGGGTTGATGAGCAGTTCTTC,CATSDWTGVDEQFF
-,TRBJ2-2,TRBV11-3,TRBD2,TGTGCCAGCAGCTTAGTTTTAAGCGGGGCGAACACCGGGGAGCTGTTTTTT,CASSLVLSGANTGELFF
many,TRBJ1-1,TRBV18,-,TGTGCCAGCTCACCGGGGTACCTGAACACTGAAGCTTTCTTT,CASSPGYLNTEAFF
many,TRBJ1-2,TRBV9,TRBD1,TGTGCCAGCAGCGTGCTACCGGGACAGGGGCCAGAGGGCTATCGCTACACCTTC,CASSVLPGQGPEGYRYTF
many,TRBJ2-1,TRBV3-1,-,TGTGCCAGCAGCCAAGACGGTAACAATGAGCAGTTCTTC,CASSQDGNNEQFF
-,TRBJ2-3,TRBV4-1,TRBD2,TGCGCCAGCAGACGGGGACTAGGCTTCACAGATACGCAGTATTTT,CASRRGLGFTDTQYF
-,TRBJ1-1,TRBV9,-,TGTGCCAGCAGTTTGGCATCCTTCGCGAACACTGAAGCTTTCTTT,CASSLASFANTEAFF
many,TRBJ2-5,TRBV30,-,TGTGCCTGGAAAGGACGAATAAGAGAGACCCAGTACTTC,CAWKGRIRETQYF
-,TRBJ1-1,TRBV7-8,-,TGTGCCAGCAGCCGGATGGTGAACACTGAAGCTTTCTTT,CASSRMVNTEAFF
few,TRBJ2-3,TRBV9,TRBD2,TGTGCCAGCAGCTCGCGACTAGCGGGACTAGATACGCAGTATTTT,CASSSRLAGLDTQYF
few,TRBJ2-2,TRBV5-1,TRBD1,TGCGCCAGCACCAGGGACAGGGTAAACACCGGGGAGCTGTTTTTT,CASTRDRVNTGELFF
many,TRBJ2-7,TRBV18,TRBD1,TGTGCCAGCTCACCATTGGGACAGGGGGCCGAGCAGTACTTC,CASSPLGQGAEQYF
many,TRBJ2-3,TRBV7-2,TRBD2,TGTGCCAGCAGTTATATAGCGGGAGGGGCAGATACGCAGTATTTT,CASSYIAGGADTQYF
many,TRBJ2-3,TRBV10-3,-,TGTGCCATAAGTGGGGCAAAACTGGGCACAGATACGCAGTATTTT,CAISGAKLGTDTQYF
-,TRBJ1-4,TRBV24-1,TRBD1,TGTGCCACCAGTGAGGGGACAGGGTTTGCTAATGAAAAACTGTTTTTT,CATSEGTGFANEKLFF
few,TRBJ2-2,TRBV4-1,TRBD2,TGCGCCAGCAGCCAAGTCGGGAGGACCGGGGAGCTGTTTTTT,CASSQVGRTGELFF
-,TRBJ1-3,TRBV27,-,TGTGCCAGCAGTTTAAGGGGTACTGGAAACACCATATATTTT,CASSLRGTGNTIYF
many,TRBJ2-3,TRBV5-8,-,TGTGCCAGCAGCTGGACAGACGAACAGACAGATACGCAGTATTTT,CASSWTDEQTDTQYF
many,TRBJ2-7,TRBV7-2,TRBD2,TGTGCCAGCAGCTTAGCCGGACTAGTAAACTACGAGCAGTACTTC,CASSLAGLVNYEQYF
many,TRBJ1-1,TRBV28,-,TGTGCCAGCAGTTTTGGCCCACTAGAGACTTTCTTT,CASSFGPLETFF
few,TRBJ1-1,TRBV10-3,-,TGTGCCATCAGTGAGGGGAGCAGGGGAGGCCGGAAAGCTTTCTTT,CAISEGSRGGRKAFF
-,TRBJ2-5,TRBV10-3,TRBD1,TGTGCCACAGGGACAGGGGTTTTAGAAAGGGAGACCCAGTACTTC,CATGTGVLERETQYF
many,TRBJ1-2,TRBV20-1,-,TGCAGTGCAAGCCGGACTTTAGGCTACACCTTC,CSASRTLGYTF
-,TRBJ1-2,TRBV29-1,-,TGCAGCGTTGACGGGGTTGGTGGCTACACCTTC,CSVDGVGGYTF
few,TRBJ2-3,TRBV11-2,TRBD2,TGTGCCAGCAGCTTAGATCGCAGCGGGAGGGCCACAGATACGCAGTATTTT,CASSLDRSGRATDTQYF
many,TRBJ2-7,TRBV20-1,-,TGCAGTGCTAGAGATGGAAAAAAGAGTGGCTACGAGCAGTACTTC,CSARDGKKSGYEQYF
-,TRBJ2-7,TRBV6-2/TRBV6-3,TRBD1,TGTGCCAGCAGTTACGGGACAGGGGCATTATACGAGCAGTACTTC,CASSYGTGALYEQYF
-,TRBJ1-6,TRBV28,-,TGTGCCAGCAGTTTATCATCACGCTCACCCCTCCACTTT,CASSLSSRSPLHF
many,TRBJ2-1,TRBV6-1,TRBD1,TGTGCCAGCAGTGAAGATAGGACAGGGTGGAATGAGCAGTTCTTC,CASSEDRTGWNEQFF